The rows below give T cell receptor beta chains drawn from one sample of a study of cytomegalovirus exposure and HLA in healthy donors. Repertoires were generated with immunoSEQ multiplex PCR, while TCRdb's copy carries only in-frame clones and drops some. The table includes more than 85,000 clones, 60% to 80% detected once. The sequenced material came from PBMCs. The receptors stem from a woman in her thirties or forties in good health and CMV-seropositive. Each CDR3 is given with its conserved first and last residue. The D gene is left open where the match is weak. Not every row has a clone size; where given, it reads once, few, many or a size class.

V: TRBV28
size: .
D: .
J: TRBJ1-2
DNA: TGTGCCAGCAGTCGTACCCTACTTAGTGGCTATGGCTACACCTTC
CDR3: CASSRTLLSGYGYTF

V: TRBV7-6
size: few
D: TRBD1
J: TRBJ2-7
DNA: TGTGCCAGCAGCTTAGCGGACAGGGTCCACGAGCAGTACTTC
CDR3: CASSLADRVHEQYF

V: TRBV2
size: .
D: .
J: TRBJ2-5
DNA: TGTGCCAGCAGTGTGATGGGAGGCCAAGAGACCCAGTACTTC
CDR3: CASSVMGGQETQYF

V: TRBV5-6
size: few
D: .
J: TRBJ2-7
DNA: TGTGCCAGCAGCTTGATCGGCGAGCAGTACTTC
CDR3: CASSLIGEQYF

V: TRBV5-4
size: once
D: TRBD1
J: TRBJ2-7
DNA: TGTGCCAGCAGCTTGGTTGCAGGGGGCCTCTACGAGCAGTACTTC
CDR3: CASSLVAGGLYEQYF

V: TRBV7-6
size: .
D: TRBD1
J: TRBJ2-7
DNA: TGTGCCAGCAGCTCAGGACAGGGTAGGGCCTACGAGCAGTACTTC
CDR3: CASSSGQGRAYEQYF

V: TRBV2
size: .
D: TRBD1
J: TRBJ1-4
DNA: TGTGCCAGCAGTGAATTCAGTCGGACAGGGGGTTTTTTT
CDR3: CASSEFSRTGGFF

V: TRBV6-1
size: .
D: TRBD1
J: TRBJ1-2
DNA: TGTGCCAGCAGTGAGGACAGGGTGTTTATGTCGCTTCGCTACACCTTC
CDR3: CASSEDRVFMSLRYTF

V: TRBV19
size: .
D: .
J: TRBJ2-1
DNA: TGTGCCAGTAGTATAGGGACAGCCTACAATGAGCAGTTCTTC
CDR3: CASSIGTAYNEQFF

V: TRBV5-1
size: .
D: .
J: TRBJ2-5
DNA: TGCGCCAGCAGCTCCCCCCCAGGGGCCTCAAGGACCCAGTACTTC
CDR3: CASSSPPGASRTQYF

V: TRBV18
size: .
D: .
J: TRBJ1-5
DNA: TGTGCCAGCTCACCCGACGGCAGGGCAATCTATAGCAATCAGCCCCAGCATTTT
CDR3: CASSPDGRAIYSNQPQHF

V: TRBV11-2
size: .
D: .
J: TRBJ2-5
DNA: TGTGCCAGCAGCTTGAGCCCGCAGGGGGGAGAGACCCAGTACTTC
CDR3: CASSLSPQGGETQYF

V: TRBV7-2
size: .
D: TRBD2
J: TRBJ2-7
DNA: TGTGCCAGCAGCTTAGAGGCGGGAGTCACCTACGAGCAGTACTTC
CDR3: CASSLEAGVTYEQYF

V: TRBV5-1
size: .
D: TRBD1
J: TRBJ2-7
DNA: TGCGCCAGCAGCTTGAGGCCCGTCGACAGGGACGCCTACGAGCAGTACTTC
CDR3: CASSLRPVDRDAYEQYF

V: TRBV4-3
size: .
D: TRBD2
J: TRBJ2-5
DNA: TGCGCCAGCAGCCAAGATACGACTAGCGGGGTTCCCACACGAGAGACCCAGTACTTC
CDR3: CASSQDTTSGVPTRETQYF

V: TRBV6-4
size: few
D: .
J: TRBJ1-1
DNA: TGTGCCAGCAGAAACTCAAACAGAAACACTGAAGCTTTCTTT
CDR3: CASRNSNRNTEAFF

V: TRBV28
size: .
D: .
J: TRBJ1-2
DNA: TGTGCCAGCAGGGGAACAGGGCCTGATCGTAACTATGGCTACACCTTT
CDR3: CASRGTGPDRNYGYTF

V: TRBV7-8
size: .
D: .
J: TRBJ1-6
DNA: TGTGCCAGCAGCGGAGGGCCCCAGAGGTCGTCACCCCTCCACTTT
CDR3: CASSGGPQRSSPLHF

V: TRBV5-1
size: .
D: TRBD2
J: TRBJ2-7
DNA: TGCGCCAGCAGCTTGGCCAGCGGGGTGGTCTACGAGCAGTACTTC
CDR3: CASSLASGVVYEQYF

V: TRBV4-2
size: once
D: TRBD2
J: TRBJ2-1
DNA: TGTGCCAGCAGCCAAGGAACTAGACTAGCGGGAGGGCCGTTTCCCTACAATGAGCAGTTCTTC
CDR3: CASSQGTRLAGGPFPYNEQFF

V: TRBV4-1
size: .
D: .
J: TRBJ2-1
DNA: TGCGCCAGCAGCCAAACAAGGATCAAGCGCACCTACAATGAGCAGTTCTTC
CDR3: CASSQTRIKRTYNEQFF

V: TRBV7-9
size: .
D: .
J: TRBJ1-6
DNA: TGTGCCAGCAGCTTAACCGTGGACGGGGGTTCACCCCTCCACTTT
CDR3: CASSLTVDGGSPLHF

V: TRBV27
size: .
D: .
J: TRBJ1-1
DNA: TGTGCCAGCAGCCCCCTCCCCGGTCTTCATGTCGCAGCTTTCTTT
CDR3: CASSPLPGLHVAAFF

V: TRBV18
size: few
D: .
J: TRBJ2-5
DNA: TGTGCCAGCTCACCACGGCCAGAGACCCAGTACTTC
CDR3: CASSPRPETQYF

V: TRBV12-5
size: few
D: TRBD2
J: TRBJ2-7
DNA: TGTGCTAGTGGTCAACCACCCGGGCGGGAGGGTTCCTACGAGCAGTACTTC
CDR3: CASGQPPGREGSYEQYF

V: TRBV27
size: .
D: .
J: TRBJ1-1
DNA: TGTGCCAGCAGATTTAGGGGCAGCATGAACACTGAAGCTTTCTTT
CDR3: CASRFRGSMNTEAFF

V: TRBV7-2
size: .
D: TRBD2
J: TRBJ2-1
DNA: TGTGCCAGCACGGGACTAGCGGGAAGCTATGATGAGCAGTTCTTC
CDR3: CASTGLAGSYDEQFF